This is a list of T cell receptor beta chains from one sample in a study of blood T cell repertoires in COVID-19. The protocol was immunoSEQ multiplex PCR, while the TCRdb copy is restricted to in-frame clones and leaves out a portion. The data contain hundreds of thousands of clones, 85% of them singletons. The material sequenced was PBMCs or T cells enriched from blood (not recorded which). These receptor sequences come from a woman between 25 and 40 years old who had been exposed to COVID-19. CDR3s include the opening cysteine and the closing phenylalanine or tryptophan. A D gene is named only where the DNA matches it firmly. Expanded clones get a size class; other rows say once, few or many, or leave the size out.

CDR3 DNA	CDR3 protein	J gene	D gene	clone size	V gene
TGTGCCAGCAGCTCGGGAAGGGTTCGAATGAACACTGAAGCTTTCTTT	CASSSGRVRMNTEAFF	TRBJ1-1	-	-	TRBV7-8
TGTGCCAGTAGTATCAAGAGGACAGGGGGCGGCAATCAGCCCCAGCATTTT	CASSIKRTGGGNQPQHF	TRBJ1-5	TRBD1	-	TRBV19
TGTGCCAGCAGCTTAGATCAACGGACAGGGGTTGGCTACACCTTC	CASSLDQRTGVGYTF	TRBJ1-2	TRBD1	-	TRBV11-2
TGTGCCAGCAGCCCGGTGGTAGCGGGGAACACAGATACGCAGTATTTT	CASSPVVAGNTDTQYF	TRBJ2-3	TRBD2	-	TRBV7-3
TGTGCCAGTAGTATGATTTTTCGCCGGGAGGTCTATGGCTACACCTTC	CASSMIFRREVYGYTF	TRBJ1-2	-	-	TRBV19
TGTGCCTGGAGCCGGGGGGCGGGGGGCAATCAGCCCCAGCATTTT	CAWSRGAGGNQPQHF	TRBJ1-5	-	-	TRBV30
TGTGCCAGCAGTCGAGACAGAAATCAGCCCCAGCATTTT	CASSRDRNQPQHF	TRBJ1-5	-	once	TRBV28
TGTGCCAGCATCGGTCCTGAAGCTTTCTTT	CASIGPEAFF	TRBJ1-1	-	-	TRBV25-1
TGCGCCAGCAGCATCGGACTAGTAGGATACGAGCAGTACTTC	CASSIGLVGYEQYF	TRBJ2-7	TRBD2	-	TRBV5-1
TGTGCCACCAGGGAGCCCTGGAAGGGAGGGGCACAGCCCCAGCATTTT	CATREPWKGGAQPQHF	TRBJ1-5	-	-	TRBV15
TGCGCCAGCAGCCAGGAGCGGACAGGCGATACGCAGTATTTT	CASSQERTGDTQYF	TRBJ2-3	TRBD1	few	TRBV4-3
TGCAGTGCTAGTGGCGTATTAGATGGGAGCTCCTACGAGCAGTACTTC	CSASGVLDGSSYEQYF	TRBJ2-7	-	few	TRBV20-1
TGTGCCTGGAGTGTTCGGAGCAATCAGCCCCAGCATTTT	CAWSVRSNQPQHF	TRBJ1-5	-	-	TRBV30
TGTGCCAGCAGCTTCGGGAGTACATCCGAGCAGTACTTC	CASSFGSTSEQYF	TRBJ2-7	-	-	TRBV5-6
TGTGCCAGCAGCCAATTAAGGACAGGGGGCACCGGGGAGCTGTTTTTT	CASSQLRTGGTGELFF	TRBJ2-2	TRBD1	-	TRBV3-1/TRBV3-2
TGTGCCTGGAGTCCGGGACAGGGTTACAATGAGCAGTTCTTC	CAWSPGQGYNEQFF	TRBJ2-1	TRBD1	-	TRBV30
TGCGCCAGCAGGGCTACCGGGACAGGGTTTAACTATGGCTACACCTTC	CASRATGTGFNYGYTF	TRBJ1-2	TRBD1	-	TRBV5-1
TGTGCCAGCAGTCGACAGGGTAGTTCTTACAATGAGCAGTTCTTC	CASSRQGSSYNEQFF	TRBJ2-1	TRBD1	-	TRBV6-2/TRBV6-3
TGTGCCTGGAGTGGCCAGGGAACCTACAATGAGCAGTTCTTC	CAWSGQGTYNEQFF	TRBJ2-1	-	-	TRBV30
TGTGCCAGCAGTTACCCCGGGAGGGGCTTCCCCGAGCAGTTCTTC	CASSYPGRGFPEQFF	TRBJ2-1	TRBD2	-	TRBV28
TGTGCCAGCAGTCGGGACAGGTATCATCAGTATTTT	CASSRDRYHQYF	TRBJ2-3	TRBD1	-	TRBV6-4
TGCAGTCTCCCCCGGGGTCGGGGAGCTTTCTTT	CSLPRGRGAFF	TRBJ1-1	-	few	TRBV20-1
TGTGCTAGTGGGAAGGGGGCGGCCTATGGCTACACCTTC	CASGKGAAYGYTF	TRBJ1-2	TRBD1	once	TRBV12-5